This T cell receptor (beta chain) came from a study of CD8+CD57+ T cells in acquired aplastic anemia. About the study: DNA per sorted CD4+ or CD8+ sample ranged roughly 0.17 to 27.4 ug, averaging about 3 ug. Healthy donor CD4+ cell samples had a mean of about 11 million reads.

Points on this clonotype: The antigen is undetermined.

Broader study findings: Patients and controls had CD8+ Simpson's diversity values that were not significantly distinct. The number of CD8+ CDR3 sequences shared by patients and controls was 25 to 35.

Genomic DNA, serving as template, underwent TCR beta VDJ and CDR3 profiling. TCRdb reprocessed the reads via MiXCR and lists one record per CDR3 protein. The data contain 400,000 to 450,000 distinct CDR3 sequences, under 80% of them singletons. The CDR3 consists of 14 residues. CDR1 and CDR2 (germline): SQVTM, ANQGSEA. The junction had 7 bases not matched to a gene; V was cut back by 4 bases and J by 3 bases. This rearrangement joins TRBV29-1 to TRBJ2-7; TRBD1 agrees at 9 bases. The sample was sorted CD4+, CD8+, or CD8+CD57+ T cells (not recorded which) from PBMCs. This TCR was sampled from a human donor in good health, serving as a control. The CDR3, as DNA: TGCAGCGTTGGTACCGGGACAGGGTTCTACGAGCAGTACTTC. This gives the protein CSVGTGTGFYEQYF.